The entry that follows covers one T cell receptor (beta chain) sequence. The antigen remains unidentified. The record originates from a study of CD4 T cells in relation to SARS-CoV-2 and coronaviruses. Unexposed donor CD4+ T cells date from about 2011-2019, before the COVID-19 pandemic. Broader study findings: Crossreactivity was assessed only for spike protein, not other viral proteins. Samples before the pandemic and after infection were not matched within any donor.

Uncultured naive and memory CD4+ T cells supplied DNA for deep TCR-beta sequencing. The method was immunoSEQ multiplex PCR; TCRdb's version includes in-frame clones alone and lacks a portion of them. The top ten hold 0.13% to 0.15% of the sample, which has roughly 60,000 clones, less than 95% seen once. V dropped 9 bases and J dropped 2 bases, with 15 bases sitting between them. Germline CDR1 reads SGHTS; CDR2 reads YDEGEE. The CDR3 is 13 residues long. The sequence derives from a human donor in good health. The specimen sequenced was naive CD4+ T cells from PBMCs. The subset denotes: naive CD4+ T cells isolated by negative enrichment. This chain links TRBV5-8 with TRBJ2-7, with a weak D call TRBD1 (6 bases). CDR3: CANARTVTYEQYF. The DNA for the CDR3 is TGTGCCAATGCACGGACAGTCACCTACGAGCAGTACTTC.